The 24 T cell receptor beta chains given below trace back to one sample, sequenced in a study of human T cells and chemical hapten exposure. Time point given: patch test 1, 2 weeks after DPC sensitization. Documented treatment: therapeutic diphenylcyclopropenone sensitization with weekly scalp DPC. In TCRdb, the RACE reads were re-called with MiXCR into one record per CDR3 protein. Of about 380,000 distinct CDR3 sequences listed, more than 4.5% are singletons. Here the sequenced sample was whole blood, taken in connection with sensitization to the hapten diphenylcyclopropenone (DPC). The origin of the receptors is a woman in her forties or fifties with alopecia areata. Some clones in this sample may be carry-over from other donors' samples.

The table lists this clonotype with a few counts. V usage is TRBV7-9 and J usage is TRBJ2-7, with D possibly TRBD2 on 6 matching bases. Germline V gene data show CDR1 as SEHNR and CDR2 as FQNEAQ (reference sequence). The CDR3 extends over 13 amino acids. V lost 8 bases to trimming and J lost 5 bases, with 16 bases between them. The CDR3 here is CASGIEGRHEQYF. The CDR3 region has the DNA TGTGCCAGCGGGATAGAGGGGAGGCACGAGCAGTACTTC.

This clonotype has just a few counts. The genes are TRBV19 and TRBJ2-5; D is possibly TRBD1 (5 bases). Germline loops: CDR1 LNHDA, CDR2 SQIVND (reference sequence). V was pared by 8 bases and J by 4 bases, with 20 bases between. The CDR3 loop spans 15 amino acids. CDR3 sequence (DNA): TGTGCCAGTGCCATGGGGTGGGGCGACGGAGAGACCCAGTACTTC. Its protein product is CASAMGWGDGETQYF.

The V and J genes are TRBV7-3 and TRBJ1-5; 8 nucleotides match TRBD1. The CDR3 contains 16 residues. Germline CDR1 and CDR2: SGHTA and FQGTGA. V trimming: 3 bases; J trimming: 1 base; junction bases outside the gene matches: 5. The chain's CDR3 is CASSFPGQASNQPQHF. The CDR3 coding sequence is TGTGCCAGCAGCTTCCCGGGACAGGCAAGCAATCAGCCCCAGCATTTT.

The chain has TRBV20-1 and TRBJ2-3; 14 bases fit TRBD2. Germline V gene sequence: CDR1 DFQATT, CDR2 SNEGSKA (reference sequence). Germline trimming cut 0 bases from V and 3 bases from J; bases unmatched to any gene: 8. This CDR3 contains 18 residues. The CDR3 sequence: CSARDLGLAGVKTDTQYF. The CDR3 DNA reads as TGCAGTGCTAGAGATTTGGGACTAGCGGGAGTTAAGACAGATACGCAGTATTTT.

In its sample, this clonotype was seen many times. A junction end diverges from the germline sequence, so it may reflect a read error. The chain is built from TRBV27 and TRBJ2-3, with a possible D match to TRBD2 (6 bases). CDR1 is MNHEY and CDR2 is SMNVEV in the germline V gene (reference sequence). This CDR3 has 12 amino acids. CDR3 sequence reads: CASSLVGGPVVF. The CDR3 DNA is TGTGCCAGCAGTTTGGTCGGGGGACCCGTTGTTTTT.

This clonotype was seen many times. The rearrangement uses TRBV9 and TRBJ2-7, with 10 nucleotides matching TRBD2. CDR1 and CDR2 (germline): SGDLS, YYNGEE. The CDR3 totals 16 residues. V lost 0 bases and J lost 6; bases outside the gene matches: 9. The CDR3 coding sequence is TGTGCCAGCAGCGTAGAGGCTAGCGGGAGTGGGCGCGAGCAGTACTTC. Its translation is CASSVEASGSGREQYF.

This clonotype was observed at least ten times. This chain links TRBV28 with TRBJ2-7; 10 nucleotides agree with TRBD1. With V trimmed by 6 bases and J by 3 bases, 5 bases remained unmatched. Germline-derived CDR1 and CDR2 are MDHEN and SYDVKM. The CDR3 extends over 14 amino acids. The CDR3 nucleotides read TGTGCCAGCAGGCCGGGACAGGGGTTCTACGAGCAGTACTTC. Amino acid sequence: CASRPGQGFYEQYF. Complete variable domain (other parts from reference TRBV28 and TRBJ2-7): DVKVTQSSRYLVKRTGEKVFLECVQDMDHENMFWYRQDPGLGLRLIYFSYDVKMKEKGDIPEGYSVSREKKERFSLILESASTNQTSMYLCASRPGQGFYEQYFGPGTRLTVT.

This clonotype was counted a few times. This chain links TRBV12-3 or TRBV12-4 with TRBJ1-2; no definite D call. Trimming pared 7 bases from V and 6 bases from J, leaving 15 bases between. The CDR3 covers 13 residues. The CDR3 DNA is TGTGCCAGCACTCTTGGGGAGGTGGATGGCTACACCTTC. Translated, it gives CASTLGEVDGYTF.

This clonotype was found many times. J is TRBJ1-4 and V is TRBV4-3, with TRBD1 as a possible D gene (5 bases). V lost 5 bases, J lost 8 bases, and 15 bases lay in between. Germline values: CDR1 LGHNA, CDR2 YSLEER. This CDR3 comprises 14 residues. The CDR3, as DNA: TGCGCCAGCAGCAGAGGGGTCGTCGAAGAAAAACTGTTTTTT. Translated: CASSRGVVEEKLFF.

This clonotype was counted ten times or more. V gene TRBV20-1 combines with J gene TRBJ2-1; 10 positions agree with TRBD2. The CDR3 sequence is 13 residues long. V shed 6 bases, J shed 3 bases, and the junction held 2 bases outside the gene matches. Germline CDR1 is DFQATT and CDR2 is SNEGSKA (reference sequence). The CDR3 sequence is CSARTSGYNEQFF. Written as DNA, the CDR3 is TGCAGTGCCAGGACTAGCGGCTACAATGAGCAGTTCTTC.

This clonotype was detected a few times. The chain combines TRBV6-5 with TRBJ2-1; 12 nucleotides align to TRBD2. The V gene's germline CDR1 is MNHEY and CDR2 SVGAGI. CDR3 length: 16 residues. V was clipped by 8 bases and J by 7 bases; unmatched bases: 12. The CDR3 protein is CASELHLAGGRNEQFF. For the CDR3, the DNA is TGTGCCAGCGAACTACATCTAGCGGGGGGGCGAAATGAGCAGTTCTTC.

This clonotype was counted many times. The V gene is TRBV12-3 or TRBV12-4, the J gene TRBJ1-5, with 7 bases aligning to TRBD1. V shed 5 bases, J shed 9 bases, and the junction held 10 bases outside the gene matches. The CDR3 length is 14 residues. The DNA of the CDR3 is TGTGCCAGCAGTCAGGGGGGCCTTCGAGGGCCCCAGCATTTT. Residues: CASSQGGLRGPQHF.

There are many counts of this clonotype. V is TRBV9 and J is TRBJ2-3, with TRBD1 as a possible D gene (5 bases). CDR3 size: 14 residues. Trimming left V 0 bases short and J 6 bases short, with 11 bases between. Per germline, CDR1 SGDLS and CDR2 YYNGEE. This CDR3 is CASSVVGQLDTQYF. CDR3 sequence (DNA): TGTGCCAGCAGCGTAGTGGGGCAGCTCGATACGCAGTATTTT.

This clonotype was counted at least ten times. In nucleotides, the CDR3 is TGCGCCAGCAGCCAAGTTCCAGGCCTAGGACAGGGGCGTAATGAGCAGTTCTTC. This translates into CASSQVPGLGQGRNEQFF. V is TRBV4-3 and J is TRBJ2-1, with 9 bases that match TRBD1. Looked up from germline, CDR1 is LGHNA and CDR2 is YSLEER. V lost 1 base, J lost 7 bases, and 14 bases stayed unmatched. There are 18 residues in the CDR3.

At least ten counts were recorded for this clonotype. The rearrangement uses TRBV20-1 and TRBJ2-3; no clear D gene. V lost 0 bases, J lost 3 bases, and 13 bases lay in between. The CDR3 is 15 amino acids. Germline lookup yields CDR1 DFQATT and CDR2 SNEGSKA (reference sequence). The CDR3 sequence is CSARDLARVTDTQYF. The CDR3 nucleotides read TGCAGTGCTAGAGACCTCGCGAGAGTAACAGATACGCAGTATTTT.

At least ten counts were recorded for this clonotype. The chain uses TRBV19 and TRBJ1-5; 7 positions agree with TRBD1. V gave up 3 bases and J gave up 7 bases; unmatched junction bases: 9. Germline V CDR1 and CDR2: LNHDA, SQIVND (reference sequence). CDR3 length: 15 residues. This CDR3 is CASSISQGGDQPQHF. The CDR3 nucleotides are TGTGCCAGTAGTATTTCCCAGGGGGGGGACCAGCCCCAGCATTTT.

This clonotype occurred many times. V and J are TRBV20-1 and TRBJ2-5, with D tentatively TRBD2 (6 bases). The CDR3 has 14 residues. Per germline, CDR1 DFQATT and CDR2 SNEGSKA (reference sequence). With 1 base removed from V and 2 bases from J, the gap between germline ends came to 11 bases. CDR3 sequence reads: CSARGRDSQETQYF. CDR3 in DNA: TGCAGTGCTAGAGGCCGGGACTCTCAAGAGACCCAGTACTTC.

V gene TRBV15 combines with J gene TRBJ2-3, with TRBD2 as a possible D gene (5 bases). Deletions cut 0 bases from V and 5 bases from J, with 15 bases between. Germline assignment: CDR1 LNHNV and CDR2 YYDKDF (reference sequence). This CDR3 contains 16 residues. The CDR3 sequence is CATSREVGALVDTQYF. CDR3 nucleotides: TGTGCCACCAGCAGAGAGGTGGGAGCTCTGGTAGATACGCAGTATTTT.

This rearrangement joins TRBV4-3 to TRBJ2-1; TRBD2 agrees at 7 bases. Germline lookup yields CDR1 LGHNA and CDR2 YSLEER. This CDR3 has 14 amino acids. The J segment lost 6 bases and the V segment lost 1 base, leaving 3 bases of the junction unmatched. CDR3 in DNA: TGCGCCAGCAGCCAAGGGGGACTACCCAATGAGCAGTTCTTC. Encoded protein: CASSQGGLPNEQFF.

This clonotype was counted at least ten times. The V gene is TRBV12-3 or TRBV12-4, the J gene TRBJ1-1; D not resolved. V was shortened by 4 bases and J by 2 bases, with 11 bases between the two germline ends. The CDR3 runs to 14 residues. The DNA for the CDR3 is TGTGCCAGCAGTTCCCTCTCGGTTAACACTGAAGCTTTCTTT. Its translation: CASSSLSVNTEAFF.

This clonotype was picked up a small number of times. This chain links TRBV19 with TRBJ1-4, with D possibly TRBD1 on 6 matching bases. This CDR3 contains 16 residues. The V and J ends lost 5 bases and 0 bases respectively, with 13 bases between them. Germline lookup yields CDR1 LNHDA and CDR2 SQIVND (reference sequence). The chain's CDR3 is CASSPDGTPTNEKLFF. The CDR3 coding sequence is TGTGCCAGTAGTCCCGACGGGACACCAACTAATGAAAAACTGTTTTTT.

This clonotype was seen a few times. The chain has TRBV4-1 and TRBJ1-1, with D uncertain. The CDR3 has 11 residues. Germline V gene lookup returns CDR1 MGHRA and CDR2 YSYEKL. V was cut by 7 bases and J by 7 bases, with 10 bases left in between. The CDR3 DNA sequence: TGCGCCAGCAAAGGAGGGTATGAAGCTTTCTTT. This sequence encodes CASKGGYEAFF.

V gene TRBV5-4 combines with J gene TRBJ2-3; D unclear. This CDR3 is built from 13 residues. Trimming took 2 bases from V and 2 from J, leaving 6 bases between them. CDR1 SGHNT and CDR2 YYREEE come from the germline V gene (reference sequence). CDR3 nucleotides: TGTGCCAGCAGCTTCCCAAACACAGATACGCAGTATTTT. Protein: CASSFPNTDTQYF.

This clonotype was observed at least ten times. This chain connects TRBV6-5 to TRBJ2-1, with a possible D match to TRBD1 (6 bases). The V and J ends lost 5 bases and 2 bases respectively, with 10 bases between them. Germline CDR1 MNHEY, CDR2 SVGAGI. The CDR3 sequence is 14 residues long. DNA for the CDR3: TGTGCCAGCAGTCTACAGGGCCCCTACAATGAGCAGTTCTTC. The encoded protein is CASSLQGPYNEQFF.